One and the same sample provided the 31 T cell receptor beta chains below, sequenced in a study of cytomegalovirus exposure and HLA in healthy donors. Primers for the PCR totalled 60 Vbeta and 13 Jbeta. Data came from immunoSEQ multiplex PCR; TCRdb stores just in-frame clones and leaves some out. The data hold about 130,000 clones, with around 85% observed a single time. The sample comprised PBMCs. Source of these receptors: a young woman in good health and CMV-seropositive.

This clone was counted only a few times. The chain carries TRBV18 and TRBJ1-1, with 8 bases matching TRBD1. Germline V gene data show CDR1 as KGHSH and CDR2 as LQKENI. This CDR3 has 14 amino acids. V gave up 4 bases and J gave up 3 bases; unmatched junction bases: 4. This CDR3 reads CASSRTGWDTEAFF. CDR3 DNA: TGTGCCAGCTCACGGACAGGGTGGGACACTGAAGCTTTCTTT.

The CDR3 DNA follows: TGTGCCAGCAGCTTATCACAGTCCCCTGGTGAGCAGTACTTC. Its protein is CASSLSQSPGEQYF. The chain is built from TRBV7-9 and TRBJ2-7; D is unclear. This CDR3 has 14 residues. Trimming took 2 bases from V and 7 from J, leaving 15 bases between them. Germline assignment: CDR1 SEHNR and CDR2 FQNEAQ (reference sequence).

The rearrangement links TRBV6-5 to TRBJ1-1; a weak D match, TRBD1 (6 bases). The V gene lost 5 bases and the J gene lost 2 bases, with 12 bases spanning the gap. Germline V gene sequence: CDR1 MNHEY, CDR2 SVGAGI. This CDR3 has 14 residues. The CDR3 DNA reads TGTGCCAGCAGTCCCGGGACACCTAACACTGAAGCTTTCTTT. Translation gives CASSPGTPNTEAFF.

This chain links TRBV4-1 with TRBJ2-1; tentative D call: TRBD1 (5 bases). The V end lost 1 base, the J end lost 1 base, and 8 bases lay between the germline ends. The CDR3 extends over 15 amino acids. From germline, CDR1 is MGHRA and CDR2 YSYEKL. Here the CDR3 reads CASSQARTSYNEQFF. In DNA form, the CDR3 reads TGCGCCAGCAGCCAAGCAAGGACATCCTACAATGAGCAGTTCTTC.

V usage is TRBV5-4 and J usage is TRBJ1-2, with 7 bases identical to TRBD1. There are 14 residues in the CDR3. Germline V gene lookup returns CDR1 SGHNT and CDR2 YYREEE (reference sequence). V dropped 3 bases and J dropped 1; count of bases not matched to a gene: 3. In DNA form, the CDR3 reads TGTGCCAGCAGCTCGGGGACAGATAACTATGGCTACACCTTC. This sequence encodes CASSSGTDNYGYTF. The whole variable domain, remainder taken from reference TRBV5-4 and TRBJ1-2, is ETGVTQSPTHLIKTRGQQVTLRCSSQSGHNTVSWYQQALGQGPQFIFQYYREEENGRGNFPPRFSGLQFPNYSSELNVNALELDDSALYLCASSSGTDNYGYTFGSGTRLTVV.

CDR3 amino acids: CASSEGRGRGLAQYF. The CDR3 nucleotides are TGTGCCAGCAGTGAAGGGAGGGGAAGGGGGCTTGCGCAGTATTTT. The chain is built from TRBV2 and TRBJ2-3; the D gene is possibly TRBD1 (7 bases). The germline V gene has CDR1 SNHLY and CDR2 FYNNEI. This CDR3 spans 15 amino acids. Trimming took off 1 base at V and 10 bases at J, with 18 bases between the two ends.

V is TRBV5-6 and J is TRBJ1-2; tentatively, D is TRBD1 (5 bases). V lost 4 bases, J lost 6 bases, and 10 bases lay in between. Germline V gene sequence: CDR1 SGHDT, CDR2 YYEEEE. CDR3 size: 12 residues. CDR3 residues: CASSVQVDGYTF. Written as DNA, the CDR3 is TGTGCCAGCAGCGTACAGGTGGATGGCTACACCTTC.

J is TRBJ2-7 and V is TRBV19, with D unclear. This CDR3 spans 14 amino acids. Trimming removed 2 bases from V and 3 bases from J, with 11 bases in between. CDR1 and CDR2 (germline): LNHDA, SQIVND (reference sequence). Here the CDR3 reads CASSIRGSIYEQYF. In DNA, the CDR3 is TGTGCCAGTAGTATAAGAGGCAGCATCTACGAGCAGTACTTC.

This rearrangement joins TRBV27 to TRBJ1-3; the match to TRBD1 covers 9 bases. CDR3 length: 13 amino acids. The junction had 2 bases not matched to a gene; V was cut back by 5 bases and J by 6 bases. CDR1 MNHEY and CDR2 SMNVEV come from the germline V gene (reference sequence). CDR3 in amino acids: CASSRTGENTIYF. The CDR3 DNA reads as TGTGCCAGCAGTCGGACAGGGGAAAACACCATATATTTT.

The chain has TRBV28 and TRBJ1-3; 7 nucleotides match TRBD1. The trim removed 3 bases at V and 4 bases at J, leaving 6 bases unmatched. There are 15 residues in the CDR3. In germline, CDR1 is MDHEN, CDR2 SYDVKM. CDR3 nucleotide sequence: TGTGCCAGCAGTTTCGGAGGGGGCCGGGGAAACACCATATATTTT. Amino acid sequence: CASSFGGGRGNTIYF.

The chain carries TRBV2 and TRBJ2-7; a weak D match, TRBD2 (6 bases). V was pared by 3 bases and J by 0 bases, with 21 bases between. CDR1 and CDR2 (germline): SNHLY, FYNNEI. This CDR3 is built from 18 residues. CDR3 sequence reads: CASSDVGYGAGLSYEQYF. The CDR3 DNA is TGTGCCAGCAGTGATGTTGGGTACGGCGCGGGACTCTCCTACGAGCAGTACTTC.

The V and J genes are TRBV19 and TRBJ1-2; the match to TRBD1 covers 11 bases. In germline, CDR1 is LNHDA, CDR2 SQIVND (reference sequence). V was pared by 3 bases and J by 4 bases, with 4 bases of the junction left unmatched. The CDR3 covers 15 residues. Written as DNA, the CDR3 is TGTGCCAGTAGTATGGGACAGGGGGTTTCCTATGGCTACACCTTC. This translates into CASSMGQGVSYGYTF.

This clone was counted a single time. As DNA, the CDR3 is TGTGCCAGTAGTATAGGGGAGGCCGGCGGGCCCCAGCATTTT. It codes for CASSIGEAGGPQHF. V usage is TRBV19 and J usage is TRBJ1-5; D not resolved. The CDR3 sequence is 14 residues long. Germline-derived CDR1 and CDR2 are LNHDA and SQIVND (reference sequence). V lost 1 base to trimming and J lost 9 bases, with 13 bases between them. The whole variable domain, remainder taken from reference TRBV19 and TRBJ1-5, is DGGITQSPKYLFRKEGQNVTLSCEQNLNHDAMYWYRQDPGQGLRLIYYSQIVNDFQKGDIAEGYSVSREKKESFPLTVTSAQKNPTAFYLCASSIGEAGGPQHFGDGTRLSIL.

This chain links TRBV4-1 with TRBJ1-5; no firm D call. CDR1 and CDR2 (germline): MGHRA, YSYEKL. The CDR3 is 17 residues long. V was pared by 0 bases and J by 3 bases, with 15 bases between. CDR3 sequence (DNA): TGCGCCAGCAGCCAAGATCGCCCCGGGGTTTACAATCAGCCCCAGCATTTT. It is translated as CASSQDRPGVYNQPQHF.

This chain connects TRBV4-1 to TRBJ2-5; TRBD2 agrees at 12 bases. The CDR3 sequence is 18 residues long. Unmatched junction bases numbered 14, after V lost 4 bases and J lost 5 bases. From germline, CDR1 is MGHRA and CDR2 YSYEKL. The CDR3: CASSLTEASGGARETQYF. CDR3 DNA sequence: TGCGCCAGCAGCCTGACGGAGGCTAGCGGGGGGGCCAGGGAGACCCAGTACTTC.

The rearrangement joins TRBV6-4 to TRBJ2-7; 8 bases are a match to TRBD1. The CDR3 spans 14 residues. V dropped 6 bases and J dropped 3; count of bases not matched to a gene: 7. Germline V gene lookup returns CDR1 MRHNA and CDR2 SNTAGT. DNA of the CDR3: TGTGCCAGCAGCGCAGACAGGGGAAGCTACGAGCAGTACTTC. This encodes CASSADRGSYEQYF.

In DNA form, the CDR3 reads TGCGCCAGCAGCACAGACAGGAGCTCCTACGAGCAGTACTTC. This codes for CASSTDRSSYEQYF. The chain joins TRBV5-1 to TRBJ2-7; D is perhaps TRBD1 (6 bases). The CDR3 is 14 residues long. Germline CDR1 reads SGHRS; CDR2 reads YFSETQ. The V end was cut by 4 bases, the J end by 0 bases, with 11 bases between. Combining the CDR3 with reference TRBV5-1 and TRBJ2-7 gives the whole variable domain KAGVTQTPRYLIKTRGQQVTLSCSPISGHRSVSWYQQTPGQGLQFLFEYFSETQRNKGNFPGRFSGRQFSNSRSEMNVSTLELGDSALYLCASSTDRSSYEQYFGPGTRLTVT.

V gene TRBV29-1 combines with J gene TRBJ1-2; D remains unclear. V lost 0 bases and J lost 6, with 5 bases in between. The CDR3 sequence is 11 residues long. The V gene's germline CDR1 is SQVTM and CDR2 ANQGSEA. CDR3 sequence (DNA): TGCAGCGTTGAAGACACTAATGGCTACACCTTC. Translated: CSVEDTNGYTF.

The rearrangement joins TRBV5-4 to TRBJ1-1; 8 bases align to TRBD1. Germline CDR1 is SGHNT and CDR2 is YYREEE (reference sequence). The V segment lost 2 bases and the J segment 6 bases; nucleotides outside the gene matches: 3. The CDR3 is 13 amino acids. The CDR3 coding sequence is TGTGCCAGCAGCTTACAGGGGGTACCTGAAGCTTTCTTT. It specifies CASSLQGVPEAFF.

This chain joins TRBV10-3 and TRBJ2-1; TRBD1 matches at 9 bases. Germline V gene lookup returns CDR1 ENHRY and CDR2 SYGVKD. The CDR3 consists of 15 residues. The V segment lost 4 bases and the J segment 4 bases; nucleotides outside the gene matches: 5. This chain's CDR3 is CAISGTGGLYNEQFF. DNA of the CDR3: TGTGCCATCAGTGGTACAGGGGGCCTATACAATGAGCAGTTCTTC.

The chain joins TRBV27 to TRBJ1-1; tentative D call: TRBD1 (5 bases). The V gene's germline CDR1 is MNHEY and CDR2 SMNVEV (reference sequence). CDR3 length: 13 amino acids. V was trimmed by 3 bases and J by 1 base, leaving 6 bases between them. CDR3 DNA: TGTGCCAGCAGTTTCGACAGGAACACTGAAGCTTTCTTT. Protein product: CASSFDRNTEAFF.

The chain carries TRBV9 and TRBJ2-3; 14 nucleotides agree with TRBD2. The length of the CDR3 is 19 residues. Germline CDR1 SGDLS, CDR2 YYNGEE. V shed 3 bases, J shed 7 bases, and the junction held 16 bases outside the gene matches. The CDR3 sequence is CASSASEGTSGGRRYTQYF. The CDR3 DNA sequence: TGTGCCAGCAGCGCCTCCGAGGGGACTAGCGGGGGAAGAAGGTATACGCAGTATTTT.

The chain combines TRBV18 with TRBJ2-2; TRBD1 aligns across 8 bases. The CDR3 runs to 18 residues. The germline gives CDR1 KGHSH, CDR2 LQKENI. Trimming took 3 bases from V and 4 from J; bases not matched to a gene: 13. CDR3 loop: CASSPPPYGQGVTGELFF. The CDR3 DNA follows: TGTGCCAGCTCACCCCCTCCCTACGGACAGGGTGTCACCGGGGAGCTGTTTTTT.

The chain joins TRBV29-1 to TRBJ2-7; maybe TRBD1 (6 bases). The germline V gene encodes CDR1 SQVTM and CDR2 ANQGSEA. The CDR3 totals 11 residues. Deletions cut 6 bases from V and 2 bases from J, with 8 bases between. The CDR3 coding sequence is TGCAGCGTATGGACAGCCTACGAGCAGTACTTC. Translation gives CSVWTAYEQYF.

The chain links TRBV28 to TRBJ2-3; TRBD2 might be the D (6 bases). The germline V gene has CDR1 MDHEN and CDR2 SYDVKM. Trimming left V 8 bases short and J 3 bases short, with 21 bases between. This CDR3 contains 16 residues. In DNA, the CDR3 is TGTGCCAGCGGCCTCGGGGGTGGGGCGGCTACAGATACGCAGTATTTT. This translates into CASGLGGGAATDTQYF.

This sequence joins TRBV7-9 and TRBJ1-2; D ambiguous. Trimming left V 4 bases short and J 2 bases short, with 14 bases between. This CDR3 contains 15 residues. Germline CDR1 SEHNR, CDR2 FQNEAQ (reference sequence). DNA for the CDR3: TGTGCCAGCAGCTACAGACCGCAGCCCAACTATGGCTACACCTTC. This gives the protein CASSYRPQPNYGYTF.

This chain joins TRBV5-4 and TRBJ2-7, with D maybe TRBD2 (6 bases). The CDR3 runs 14 residues. V lost 0 bases and J lost 3, with 10 bases in between. Germline CDR1 and CDR2: SGHNT and YYREEE (reference sequence). The DNA of the CDR3 is TGTGCCAGCAGCTTGGCGGGGGTAGGCTACGAGCAGTACTTC. This gives the protein CASSLAGVGYEQYF.

This clone appeared once. This CDR3 fails to terminate in the conserved phenylalanine or tryptophan, so it likely reflects a read error. The chain is built from TRBV28 and TRBJ1-2; 9 positions match TRBD1. V was pared by 6 bases and J by 6 bases, with 5 bases of the junction left unmatched. The CDR3 has 13 residues. Germline CDR1 is MDHEN and CDR2 is SYDVKM. The CDR3 reads CASSLRDRDGYTL. The CDR3 coding sequence is TGTGCCAGCAGCCTACGGGACAGGGATGGCTACACCCTC.

The rearrangement uses TRBV7-9 and TRBJ2-6; D is uncertain. Germline CDR1 SEHNR, CDR2 FQNEAQ (reference sequence). This CDR3 region has 15 residues. V shed 2 bases and J shed 3 bases, with 8 bases lying between them. This chain's CDR3 is CASSLTVFGANVLTF. DNA for the CDR3: TGTGCCAGCAGCTTAACAGTTTTTGGGGCCAACGTCCTGACTTTC. Complete variable domain (other parts from reference TRBV7-9 and TRBJ2-6): DTGVSQNPRHKITKRGQNVTFRCDPISEHNRLYWYRQTLGQGPEFLTYFQNEAQLEKSRLLSDRFSAERPKGSFSTLEIQRTEQGDSAMYLCASSLTVFGANVLTFGAGSRLTVL.

The CDR3 spells CASKDERENYNEQFF. Written as DNA, the CDR3 is TGTGCCAGCAAAGACGAGCGGGAGAACTACAATGAGCAGTTCTTC. V gene TRBV28 combines with J gene TRBJ2-1; 8 nucleotides agree with TRBD2. V lost 7 bases to trimming and J lost 3 bases; unmatched junction nucleotides: 8. Germline-derived CDR1 and CDR2 are MDHEN and SYDVKM. The CDR3 covers 15 residues.

This chain links TRBV4-2 with TRBJ1-2; D is ambiguous. V lost 5 bases and J 8 bases, leaving 15 bases between the germline ends. CDR1 and CDR2 (germline): LGHNA, YNFKEQ. The CDR3 totals 13 residues. The CDR3 loop is CASSFGLGDGYTF. CDR3 sequence (DNA): TGTGCCAGCAGCTTCGGACTGGGTGACGGCTACACCTTC.